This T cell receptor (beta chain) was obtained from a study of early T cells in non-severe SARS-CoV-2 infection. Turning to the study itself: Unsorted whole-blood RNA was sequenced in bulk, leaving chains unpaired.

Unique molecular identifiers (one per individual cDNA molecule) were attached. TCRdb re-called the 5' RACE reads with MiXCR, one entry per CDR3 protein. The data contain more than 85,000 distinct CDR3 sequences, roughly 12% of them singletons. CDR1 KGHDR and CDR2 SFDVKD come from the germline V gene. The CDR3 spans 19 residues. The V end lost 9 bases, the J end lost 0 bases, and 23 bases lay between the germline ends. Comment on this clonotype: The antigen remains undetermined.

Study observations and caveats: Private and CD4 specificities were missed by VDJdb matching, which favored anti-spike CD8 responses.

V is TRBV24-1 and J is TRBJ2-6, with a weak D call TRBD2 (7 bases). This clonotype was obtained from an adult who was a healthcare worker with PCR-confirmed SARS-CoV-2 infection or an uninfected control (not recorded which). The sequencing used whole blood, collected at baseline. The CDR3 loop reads CATLGDGRTAGSGANVLTF. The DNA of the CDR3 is TGTGCCACCCTAGGGGACGGGAGGACAGCCGGCTCTGGGGCCAACGTCCTGACTTTC.